This T cell receptor beta chain stems from a study of identical twins. TCRdb reprocessed the 5' RACE reads via MiXCR and lists one record per CDR3 protein. The sample includes 1.5 million or so distinct CDR3 sequences, less than 40% of them seen just once. Findings and limits, study-wide: Reduced insertions were recorded for abundant cord blood beta clonotypes, with no such pattern in memory repertoires.

This clonotype appeared a few times. Its antigen is currently unknown. The clonotype comes from a newborn girl in good health. Sequencing was performed on cord blood.

CDR3 loop: CASSPGLAGDKNIQYF. The CDR3, as DNA: TGTGCCAGCAGTCCCGGACTAGCGGGAGACAAAAACATTCAGTACTTC. This chain connects TRBV28 to TRBJ2-4; 13 positions match TRBD2. The CDR3 sequence is 16 residues long. With V trimmed by 5 bases and J by 3 bases, 4 bases remained unmatched. From germline, CDR1 is MDHEN and CDR2 SYDVKM.